This paragraph covers one T cell receptor beta chain sequence. The antigen is not known. The data belong to a study of CD8+ T cells in alopecia areata. Study-level findings and limits: Greater clonality was observed in lesional scalp samples, especially alopecia totalis/universalis, versus normal scalp. Treatment with tofacitinib significantly lowered scalp clonality and reduced expanded CD8+ clones among the top 100. Scalp and blood retained many expanded lesional clones during tofacitinib.

Treatment of the sample: oral pan-JAK inhibitor, 5-10 mg twice daily. CDR1 and CDR2 from the germline V gene are SGDLS and YYNGEE. V was pared by 2 bases and J by 4 bases, with 0 bases of the junction left unmatched. The CDR3 sequence is 13 residues long. It was cDNA, reverse transcribed from extracted RNA, that served as the sequencing template. Profiling relied on immunoSEQ multiplex PCR, and the TCRdb table lists in-frame clones only, not all of them. Of 150,000 to 200,000 clones detected, under 80% appear once; the ten largest clones hold about 1.3%. This rearrangement joins TRBV9 to TRBJ1-2, with 9 bases identical to TRBD1. The clonotype originates from a human donor with alopecia areata. Material: CD4+ T cells sorted from blood, obtained at week 49, from a patient treated with tofacitinib. The CDR3 reads CASSVDRGYGYTF. The CDR3, as DNA: TGTGCCAGCAGCGTGGACAGGGGCTATGGCTACACCTTC.